This TCR beta chain was sequenced during a study of blood T cell repertoires in COVID-19. Sequencing used immunoSEQ multiplex PCR; TCRdb keeps in-frame clones, though not all of them. This table holds around 250,000 clones, roughly 89% found once. Recovery among Cohort 3 donors was established by two negative PCRs, clearance, or symptom resolution. CDR3 size: 16 residues. Germline V gene sequence: CDR1 LGHDT, CDR2 YNNKEL (reference sequence). V shed 4 bases and J 3 bases; nucleotides not matched to a gene: 3. The J gene is TRBJ2-2, the V gene TRBV3-1 (or the pseudogene TRBV3-2), with 12 bases lining up with TRBD2. This receptor was identified in a woman in her twenties or thirties who had recovered from COVID-19. What was sequenced was PBMCs or T cells enriched from blood (not recorded which). The CDR3 sequence: CASSPGTSGHTGELFF. In DNA form, the CDR3 reads TGTGCCAGCAGCCCCGGGACTAGCGGGCACACCGGGGAGCTGTTTTTT.